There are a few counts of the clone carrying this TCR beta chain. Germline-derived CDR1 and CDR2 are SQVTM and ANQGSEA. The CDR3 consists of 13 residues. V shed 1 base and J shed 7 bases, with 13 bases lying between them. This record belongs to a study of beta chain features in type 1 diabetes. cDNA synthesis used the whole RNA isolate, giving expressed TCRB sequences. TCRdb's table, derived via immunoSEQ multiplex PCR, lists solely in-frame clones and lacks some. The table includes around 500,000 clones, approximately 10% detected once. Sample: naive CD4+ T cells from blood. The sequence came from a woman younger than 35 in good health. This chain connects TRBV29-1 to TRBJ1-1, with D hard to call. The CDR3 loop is CSVEALGRLEAFF. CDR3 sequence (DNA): TGCAGCGTTGAAGCCCTGGGTCGTCTTGAAGCTTTCTTT.